The clone carrying this T cell receptor beta chain was seen once. Its antigen is unidentified. Trimming took 1 base from V and 5 from J, leaving 6 bases between them. Germline V CDR1 and CDR2: MGHRA, YSYEKL. The CDR3 runs to 12 residues. The PCR ran on 60 Vbeta and 13 Jbeta primers. Profiling relied on immunoSEQ multiplex PCR, and the TCRdb table lists in-frame clones only, not all of them. The sample holds 150,000 to 200,000 clones; around four fifths are singletons and the top ten take 2.5% to 3.5%. The source of the sample is a study of cytomegalovirus exposure and HLA in healthy donors. General study findings and limits: In vitro work confirmed that a few CMV-associated chains recognize CMV antigens.

Sequencing used PBMCs. The chain links TRBV4-1 to TRBJ2-7; D is unresolved. The TCR sequence derives from a female donor in good health and CMV-seronegative. Here the CDR3 DNA reads TGCGCCAGCAGCCAAGGACTCGACGAGCAGTACTTC. It yields the protein CASSQGLDEQYF.